This T cell receptor (beta chain) originates from a study of blood T cell repertoires in COVID-19. As for the study in general: Samples of COVID-19 (acute and convalescent) were obtained from the United States, Italy and Spain.

The V gene's germline CDR1 is SGHTA and CDR2 FQGNSA. Trimming pared 3 bases from V and 5 bases from J, leaving 14 bases between. The CDR3 runs to 14 residues. As processed by the authors: By means of reference gene primer amplification, nucleated cell counts were estimated. Generated by immunoSEQ multiplex PCR, the TCRdb table keeps only in-frame clones and is missing some. Clonal size and the V and J genes are those of that table, whereas D and trimming came from the DNA. Of 100,000 to 110,000 clones listed, approximately 81% are singletons. The sample was peripheral blood. The genes are TRBV7-2 and TRBJ2-7; D possibly corresponds to TRBD1 (6 bases). The receptor was isolated from a human donor in a cohort sampled during active COVID-19. For the CDR3, the DNA is TGTGCCAGCAGCTTGCTCGACAGGCGGGACGAGCAGTACTTC. Translation: CASSLLDRRDEQYF.